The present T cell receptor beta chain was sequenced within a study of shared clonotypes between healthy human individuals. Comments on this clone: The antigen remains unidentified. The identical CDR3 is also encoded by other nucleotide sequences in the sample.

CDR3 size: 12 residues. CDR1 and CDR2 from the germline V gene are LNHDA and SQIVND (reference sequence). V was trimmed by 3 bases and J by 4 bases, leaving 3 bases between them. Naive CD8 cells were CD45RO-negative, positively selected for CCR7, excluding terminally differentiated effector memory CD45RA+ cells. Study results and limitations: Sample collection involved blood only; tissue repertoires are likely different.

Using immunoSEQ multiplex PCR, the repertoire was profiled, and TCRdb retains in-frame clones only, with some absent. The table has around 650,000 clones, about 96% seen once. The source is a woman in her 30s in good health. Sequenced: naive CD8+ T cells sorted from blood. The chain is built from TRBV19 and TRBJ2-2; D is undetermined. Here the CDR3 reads CASSIFTGELFF. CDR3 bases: TGTGCCAGTAGTATTTTCACCGGGGAGCTGTTTTTT.